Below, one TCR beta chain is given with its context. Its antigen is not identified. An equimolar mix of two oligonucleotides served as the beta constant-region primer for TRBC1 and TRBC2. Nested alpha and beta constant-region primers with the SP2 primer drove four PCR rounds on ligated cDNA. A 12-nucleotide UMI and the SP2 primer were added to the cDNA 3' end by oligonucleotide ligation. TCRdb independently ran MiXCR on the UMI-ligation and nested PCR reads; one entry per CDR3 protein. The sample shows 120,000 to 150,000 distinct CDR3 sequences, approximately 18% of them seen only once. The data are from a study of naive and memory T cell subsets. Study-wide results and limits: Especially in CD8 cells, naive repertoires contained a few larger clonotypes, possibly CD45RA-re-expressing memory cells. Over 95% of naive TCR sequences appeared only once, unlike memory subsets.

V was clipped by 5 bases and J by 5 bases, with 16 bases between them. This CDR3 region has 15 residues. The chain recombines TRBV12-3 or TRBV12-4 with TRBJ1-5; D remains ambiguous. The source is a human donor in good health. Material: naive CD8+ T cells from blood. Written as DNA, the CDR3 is TGTGCCAGCAGTCCGCCCCGCGCCGGAGATCAGCCCCAGCATTTT. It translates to CASSPPRAGDQPQHF.